These 27 T cell receptor beta chains were sequenced from one sample in a study of T cells expressing NK-cell markers. TCRdb derives one entry per CDR3 protein from the 5' RACE reads, leaving out DNA. This sample's clone table lists a few hundred thousand distinct CDR3 sequences. Sequencing was carried out using blood T cells: a sorted CD56 or NKG2C T cell subset, CD4+ or CD8+ T cells, or bulk PBMC T cells (not recorded which). These receptors came from a young man in good health.

J is TRBJ2-5 and V is TRBV15; the TRBD2 assignment by TCRdb is unverifiable without DNA. The V gene's germline CDR1 is LNHNV and CDR2 YYDKDF (reference sequence). This CDR3 comprises 17 residues. This CDR3 reads CATSRGGFGTSQETQYF. Full variable domain (missing parts from reference TRBV15 and TRBJ2-5): DAMVIQNPRYQVTQFGKPVTLSCSQTLNHNVMYWYQQKSSQAPKLLFHYYDKDFNNEADTPDNFQSRRPNTSFCFLDIRSPGLGDTAMYLCATSRGGFGTSQETQYFGPGTRLLVL.

The chain uses TRBV20-1 and TRBJ1-5. CDR3 length: 12 residues. The germline gives CDR1 DFQATT, CDR2 SNEGSKA (reference sequence). The CDR3 reads CSARHEDQPQHF.

The chain employs TRBV7-3 and TRBJ2-1; no DNA is available, so the TRBD2 call from TCRdb remains unchecked. Germline V gene sequence: CDR1 SGHTA, CDR2 FQGTGA. The CDR3 length is 17 residues. This CDR3 reads CASSPRGLSGRSNEQFF. The whole variable domain, remainder taken from reference TRBV7-3 and TRBJ2-1, is GAGVSQTPSNKVTEKGKYVELRCDPISGHTALYWYRQSLGQGPEFLIYFQGTGAADDSGLPNDRFFAVRPEGSVSTLKIQRTERGDSAVYLCASSPRGLSGRSNEQFFGPGTRLTVL.

The chain employs TRBV20-1 and TRBJ2-1; the TCRdb D gene call, TRBD2, has no DNA to confirm it. The germline gives CDR1 DFQATT, CDR2 SNEGSKA (reference sequence). The CDR3 sequence is 18 residues long. The CDR3 reads CSARGLAGWGGSYNEQFF.

This chain joins TRBV11-2 and TRBJ2-1; TCRdb indicates TRBD2, and absent DNA this call remains unverified. The CDR3 spans 15 residues. In germline, CDR1 is SGHAT, CDR2 FQNNGV. The CDR3 here is CASSFQGLALNEQFF.

This chain connects TRBV5-1 to TRBJ1-1. The CDR3 runs to 13 residues. Germline CDR1 reads SGHRS; CDR2 reads YFSETQ. The CDR3 loop reads CASSLALGYEAFF.

V usage is TRBV20-1 and J usage is TRBJ2-1; as DNA is missing, the TRBD2 call by TCRdb cannot be tested. The germline CDR1 and CDR2 sequences are DFQATT and SNEGSKA (reference sequence). The CDR3 totals 14 residues. The CDR3: CSARGLGTYNEQFF.

The chain joins TRBV7-9 to TRBJ2-2; checking the TCRdb D call of TRBD2 is not possible without DNA. This CDR3 region has 16 residues. Germline assignment: CDR1 SEHNR and CDR2 FQNEAQ (reference sequence). CDR3: CASGGMASGPTGELFF. Full variable domain (missing parts from reference TRBV7-9 and TRBJ2-2): DTGVSQNPRHKITKRGQNVTFRCDPISEHNRLYWYRQTLGQGPEFLTYFQNEAQLEKSRLLSDRFSAERPKGSFSTLEIQRTEQGDSAMYLCASGGMASGPTGELFFGEGSRLTVL.

The gene calls are TRBV5-1 and TRBJ2-1; TCRdb gives TRBD2 as the D gene, but with no DNA this cannot be confirmed. Germline loops: CDR1 SGHRS, CDR2 YFSETQ. The CDR3 is 17 amino acids. CDR3 protein: CASSSDRTSRDYNEQFF.

The gene calls are TRBV12-3 or TRBV12-4 and TRBJ2-1; TCRdb's D gene call, TRBD2, goes unchecked for lack of DNA. This CDR3 is built from 15 residues. The CDR3 is CASSPTLAGYNEQFF.

The genes are TRBV19 and TRBJ2-6. CDR1 LNHDA and CDR2 SQIVND come from the germline V gene (reference sequence). The CDR3 sequence is 14 residues long. Here the CDR3 reads CASRGTSGANVLTF. The full variable domain, with the rest looked up from reference TRBV19 and TRBJ2-6, is DGGITQSPKYLFRKEGQNVTLSCEQNLNHDAMYWYRQDPGQGLRLIYYSQIVNDFQKGDIAEGYSVSREKKESFPLTVTSAQKNPTAFYLCASRGTSGANVLTFGAGSRLTVL.

The V gene is TRBV6-1, the J gene TRBJ2-1. The germline V gene encodes CDR1 MNHNS and CDR2 SASEGT. This CDR3 comprises 12 residues. The CDR3 spells CASSEGWVEQFF.

The gene calls are TRBV7-3 and TRBJ2-7; TCRdb's D call, TRBD1, is unchecked because there is no DNA. Germline V gives CDR1 SGHTA, CDR2 FQGTGA. This CDR3 contains 14 residues. The CDR3 is CASSLNGRGDEQYF.

The chain uses TRBV5-1 and TRBJ2-5; TCRdb designates TRBD1, a call that cannot be tested without DNA. This CDR3 contains 15 residues. CDR1 and CDR2 from the germline V gene are SGHRS and YFSETQ. The CDR3 loop reads CASKGSPGLPETQYF.

The J gene is TRBJ2-3, the V gene TRBV9. Germline values: CDR1 SGDLS, CDR2 YYNGEE. The CDR3 totals 14 residues. The CDR3 loop reads CASSEDPSWDTQYF.

V and J are TRBV19 and TRBJ2-1; no DNA is available, so the TRBD1 call from TCRdb remains unchecked. The CDR3 totals 13 residues. From germline, CDR1 is LNHDA and CDR2 SQIVND (reference sequence). Here the CDR3 reads CASRVGGGSEQFF.

CDR3 amino acids: CASSLTGVGSGSNEQFF. The chain joins TRBV6-2 or TRBV6-3 to TRBJ2-1; TCRdb's D call of TRBD2 is untestable without DNA. The germline gives CDR1 MNHEY, CDR2 SVGEGT. The length of the CDR3 is 17 residues.

The chain carries TRBV2 and TRBJ2-1. The CDR3 has 13 amino acids. The germline V gene has CDR1 SNHLY and CDR2 FYNNEI. The CDR3 is CASSEKRWDEQFF.

The chain combines TRBV5-4 with TRBJ2-3. Looked up from germline, CDR1 is SGHNT and CDR2 is YYREEE (reference sequence). This CDR3 has 17 residues. CDR3 amino acids: CASSLETTLTWADTQYF.

The chain links TRBV5-1 to TRBJ2-4; TCRdb proposes TRBD1, but this gene call is untestable without DNA. The CDR3 has 15 amino acids. Germline CDR1 SGHRS, CDR2 YFSETQ. The CDR3 spells CASSLDGTPDNIQYF.

The chain links TRBV27 to TRBJ1-1; there is no DNA to check the TCRdb D call of TRBD1. This CDR3 has 16 residues. Per the germline V gene, CDR1 is MNHEY and CDR2 is SMNVEV (reference sequence). The chain's CDR3 is CASSPPGGQYSTEAFF.

The V call is TRBV7-7, the J call TRBJ2-1. Germline assignment: CDR1 SSHAT and CDR2 FNYEAQ (reference sequence). This CDR3 contains 14 residues. The CDR3 is CASSHKGLINEQFF.

The chain combines TRBV6-2 or TRBV6-3 with TRBJ2-2. The CDR3 extends over 13 amino acids. The germline V gene encodes CDR1 MNHEY and CDR2 SVGEGT. This CDR3 reads CASSWGNTGELFF.

This chain links TRBV9 with TRBJ1-1; the TCRdb call, TRBD1, lacks DNA for checking. Germline-derived CDR1 and CDR2 are SGDLS and YYNGEE. The CDR3 covers 15 residues. The CDR3 loop reads CASSVGPGRGTEAFF.

V gene TRBV10-3 combines with J gene TRBJ2-7; TCRdb selects TRBD2, and the lack of DNA leaves this call unchecked. The CDR3 is made up of 14 amino acids. Per germline, CDR1 ENHRY and CDR2 SYGVKD. The CDR3 sequence: CAISRTSGSYEQYF.

This chain joins TRBV4-2 and TRBJ2-3. Germline assignment: CDR1 LGHNA and CDR2 YNFKEQ. There are 14 residues in the CDR3. The CDR3 is CASSQVLRTDTQYF.

The gene calls are TRBV20-1 and TRBJ2-5; TCRdb designates TRBD2, a call that cannot be tested without DNA. The germline gives CDR1 DFQATT, CDR2 SNEGSKA (reference sequence). The CDR3 length is 18 residues. CDR3 loop: CSARKSRGREKPQETQYF.